This T cell receptor (beta chain) was sequenced in a study of blood T cell repertoires in COVID-19. Background on the study: The study drew acute and convalescent COVID-19 samples from the United States, Italy and Spain. The analysed material was cDNA or gDNA that came from T cells, B-cell-depleted T cells, or PBMCs.

TCRdb's copy holds only in-frame clones and misses some; the assay was immunoSEQ multiplex PCR. This repertoire shows hundreds of thousands of clones, over 75% found once; its top ten account for approximately 9.6%. Living in about 25 US areas, the participants were between roughly 18 and 90 years of age. The trim removed 2 bases at V and 7 bases at J, leaving 4 bases unmatched. This CDR3 region has 14 residues. Germline V gene lookup returns CDR1 SGHRS and CDR2 YFSETQ. The origin of this receptor is a woman between 45 and 60 years old with acute COVID-19. The chain links TRBV5-1 to TRBJ2-5; TRBD2 aligns across 11 bases. Specimen: PBMCs or T cells enriched from blood (not recorded which). In DNA, the CDR3 is TGCGCCAGCAGCTTCCGAACTAGCGGGGGGACCCAGTACTTC. This translates into CASSFRTSGGTQYF.